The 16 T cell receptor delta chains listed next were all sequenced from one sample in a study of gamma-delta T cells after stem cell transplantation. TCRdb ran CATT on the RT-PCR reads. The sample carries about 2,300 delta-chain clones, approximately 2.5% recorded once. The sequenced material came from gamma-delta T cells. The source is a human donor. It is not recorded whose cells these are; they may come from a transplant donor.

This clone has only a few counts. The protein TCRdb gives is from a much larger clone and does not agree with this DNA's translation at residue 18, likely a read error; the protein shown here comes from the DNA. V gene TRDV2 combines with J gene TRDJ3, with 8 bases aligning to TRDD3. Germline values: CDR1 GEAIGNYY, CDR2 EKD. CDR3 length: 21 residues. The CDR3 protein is CACDTASTGGLVSWDTRRMFF. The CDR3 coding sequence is TGTGCCTGTGACACGGCAAGTACTGGGGGTCTTGTCTCCTGGGACACCCGACGGATGTTTTTC.

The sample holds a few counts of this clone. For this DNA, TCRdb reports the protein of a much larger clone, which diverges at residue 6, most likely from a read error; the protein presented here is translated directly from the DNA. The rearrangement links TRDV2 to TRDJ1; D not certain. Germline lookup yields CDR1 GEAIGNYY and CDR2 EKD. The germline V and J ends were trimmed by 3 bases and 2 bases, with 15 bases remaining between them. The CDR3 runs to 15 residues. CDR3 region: CACDPPQTTTDKLIF. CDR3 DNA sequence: TGTGCCTGTGACCCCCCCCAAACCACGACCGATAAACTCATCTTT.

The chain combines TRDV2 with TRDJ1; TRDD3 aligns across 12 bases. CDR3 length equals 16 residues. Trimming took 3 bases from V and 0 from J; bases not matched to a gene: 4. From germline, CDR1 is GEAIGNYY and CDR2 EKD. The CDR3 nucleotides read TGTGCCTGTGACGTACTGGGGGATACATACACCGATAAACTCATCTTT. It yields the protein CACDVLGDTYTDKLIF.

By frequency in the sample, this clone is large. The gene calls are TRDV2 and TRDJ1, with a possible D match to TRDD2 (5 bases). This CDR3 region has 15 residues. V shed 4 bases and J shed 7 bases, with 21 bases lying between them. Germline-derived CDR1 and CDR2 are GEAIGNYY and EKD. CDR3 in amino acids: CACDPIPAEGLKLIF. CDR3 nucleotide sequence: TGTGCCTGTGATCCTATCCCGGCGGAGGGACTTAAACTCATCTTT.

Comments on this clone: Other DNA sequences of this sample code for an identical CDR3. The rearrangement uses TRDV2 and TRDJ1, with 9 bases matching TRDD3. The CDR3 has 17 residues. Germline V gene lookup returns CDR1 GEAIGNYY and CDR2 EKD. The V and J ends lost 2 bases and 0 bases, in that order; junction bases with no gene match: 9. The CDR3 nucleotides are TGTGCCTGTGACATACTGGGGGAATCGGCATACACCGATAAACTCATCTTT. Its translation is CACDILGESAYTDKLIF.

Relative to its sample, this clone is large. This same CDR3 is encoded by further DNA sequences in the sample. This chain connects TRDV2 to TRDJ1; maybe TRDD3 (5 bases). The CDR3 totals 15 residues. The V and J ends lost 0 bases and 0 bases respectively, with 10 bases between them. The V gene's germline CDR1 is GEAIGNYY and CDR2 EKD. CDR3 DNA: TGTGCCTGTGACACCCTGGGAGAGAACACCGATAAACTCATCTTT. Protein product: CACDTLGENTDKLIF.

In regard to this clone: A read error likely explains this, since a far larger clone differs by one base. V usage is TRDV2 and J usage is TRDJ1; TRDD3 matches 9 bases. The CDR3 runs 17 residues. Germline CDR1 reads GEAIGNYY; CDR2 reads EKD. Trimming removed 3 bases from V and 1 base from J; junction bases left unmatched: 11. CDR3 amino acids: CACDPVLGDPSTDKLIF. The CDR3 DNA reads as TGTGCCTGTGACCCCGTACTGGGGGACCCTAGCACCGATAAACTCATCTTT.

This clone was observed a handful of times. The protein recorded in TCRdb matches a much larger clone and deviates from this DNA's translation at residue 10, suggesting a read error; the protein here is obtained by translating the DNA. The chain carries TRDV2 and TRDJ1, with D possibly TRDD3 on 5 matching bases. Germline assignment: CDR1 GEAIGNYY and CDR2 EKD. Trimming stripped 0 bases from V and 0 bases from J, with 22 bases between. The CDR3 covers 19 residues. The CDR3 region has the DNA TGTGCCTGTGACACCCTCATCGTGGCTTGGGGCCTGAACACCGATAAACTCATCTTT. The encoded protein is CACDTLIVAWGLNTDKLIF.

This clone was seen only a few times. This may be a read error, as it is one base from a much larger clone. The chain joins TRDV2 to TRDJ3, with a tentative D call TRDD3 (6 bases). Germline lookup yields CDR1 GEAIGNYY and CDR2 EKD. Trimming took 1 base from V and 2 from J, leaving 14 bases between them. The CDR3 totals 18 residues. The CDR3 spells CACDTGDASTWDTRQMFF. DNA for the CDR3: TGTGCCTGTGACACTGGGGATGCGAGCACCTGGGACACCCGACAGATGTTTTTC.

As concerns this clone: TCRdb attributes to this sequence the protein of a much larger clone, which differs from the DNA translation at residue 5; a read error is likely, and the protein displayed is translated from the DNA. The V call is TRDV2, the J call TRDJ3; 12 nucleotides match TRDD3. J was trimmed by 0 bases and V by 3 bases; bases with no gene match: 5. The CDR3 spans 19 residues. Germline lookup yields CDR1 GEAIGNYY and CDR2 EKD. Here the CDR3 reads CACDLILGDTSWDTRQMFF. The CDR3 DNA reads TGTGCCTGTGACTTGATACTGGGGGATACCTCCTGGGACACCCGACAGATGTTTTTC.

CDR3 nucleotide sequence: TGTGCCTGTGAACTACTGGGGGCGGCCGATAAACTCATCTTT. Translating it yields CACELLGAADKLIF. This sequence joins TRDV2 and TRDJ1; 8 bases agree with TRDD3. Germline V gives CDR1 GEAIGNYY, CDR2 EKD. The CDR3 has 14 residues. V trimming: 4 bases; J trimming: 3 bases; junction bases outside the gene matches: 6.

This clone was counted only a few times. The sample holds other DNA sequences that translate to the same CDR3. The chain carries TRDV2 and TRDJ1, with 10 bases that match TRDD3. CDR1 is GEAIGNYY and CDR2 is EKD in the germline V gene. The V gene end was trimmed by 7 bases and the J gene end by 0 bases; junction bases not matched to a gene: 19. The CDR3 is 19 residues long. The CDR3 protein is CACDHIPLGDTRYTDKLIF. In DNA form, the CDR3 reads TGTGCCTGCGACCACATTCCATTGGGGGATACACGGTACACCGATAAACTCATCTTT.

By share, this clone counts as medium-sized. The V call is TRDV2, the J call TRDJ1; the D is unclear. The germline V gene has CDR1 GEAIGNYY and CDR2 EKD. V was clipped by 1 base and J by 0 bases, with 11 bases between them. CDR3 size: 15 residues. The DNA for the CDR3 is TGTGCCTGTGACACACTTGGGAGAAACACCGATAAACTCATCTTT. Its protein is CACDTLGRNTDKLIF.

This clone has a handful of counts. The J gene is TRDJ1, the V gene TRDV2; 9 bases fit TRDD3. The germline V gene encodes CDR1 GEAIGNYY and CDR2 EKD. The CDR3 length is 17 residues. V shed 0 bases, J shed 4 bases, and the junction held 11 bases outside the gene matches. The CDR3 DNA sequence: TGTGCCTGTGACACCGCTGGGGGATCCAAGATGGGCGATAAACTCATCTTT. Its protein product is CACDTAGGSKMGDKLIF.

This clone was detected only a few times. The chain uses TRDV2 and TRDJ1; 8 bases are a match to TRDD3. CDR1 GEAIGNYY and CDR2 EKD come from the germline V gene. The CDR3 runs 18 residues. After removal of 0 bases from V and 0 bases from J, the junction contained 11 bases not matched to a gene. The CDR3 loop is CACDTAQSWGRHTDKLIF. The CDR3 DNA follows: TGTGCCTGTGACACCGCGCAAAGCTGGGGGAGGCACACCGATAAACTCATCTTT.

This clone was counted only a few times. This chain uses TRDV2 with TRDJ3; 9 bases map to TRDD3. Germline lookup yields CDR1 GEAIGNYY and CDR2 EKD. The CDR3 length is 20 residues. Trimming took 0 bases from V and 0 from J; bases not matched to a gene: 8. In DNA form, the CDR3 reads TGTGCCTGTGACACCGTACTGGGGGACATCAGCTCCTGGGACACCCGACAGATGTTTTTC. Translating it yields CACDTVLGDISSWDTRQMFF.